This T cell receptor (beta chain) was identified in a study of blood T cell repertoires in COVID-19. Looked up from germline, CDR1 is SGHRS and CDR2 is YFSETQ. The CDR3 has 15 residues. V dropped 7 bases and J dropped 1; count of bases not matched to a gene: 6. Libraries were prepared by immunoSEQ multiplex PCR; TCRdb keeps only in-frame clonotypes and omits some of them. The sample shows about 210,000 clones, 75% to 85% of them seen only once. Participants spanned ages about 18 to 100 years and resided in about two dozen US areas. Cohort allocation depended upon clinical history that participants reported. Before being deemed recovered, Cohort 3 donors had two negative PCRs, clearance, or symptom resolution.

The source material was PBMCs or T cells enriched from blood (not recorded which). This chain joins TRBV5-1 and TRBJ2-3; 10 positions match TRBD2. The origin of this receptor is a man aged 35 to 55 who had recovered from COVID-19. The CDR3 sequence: CASRDGTSGTDTQYF. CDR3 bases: TGCGCCAGCCGTGATGGGACTAGCGGCACAGATACGCAGTATTTT.